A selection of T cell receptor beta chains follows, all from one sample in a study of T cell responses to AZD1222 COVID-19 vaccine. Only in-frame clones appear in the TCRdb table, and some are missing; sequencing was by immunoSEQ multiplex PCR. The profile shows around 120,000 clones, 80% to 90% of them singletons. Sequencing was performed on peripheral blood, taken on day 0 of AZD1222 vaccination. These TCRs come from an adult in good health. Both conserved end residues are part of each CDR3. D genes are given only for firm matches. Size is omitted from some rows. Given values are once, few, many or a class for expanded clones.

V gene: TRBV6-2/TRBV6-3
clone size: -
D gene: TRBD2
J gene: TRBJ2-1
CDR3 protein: CASSSNSGSYNEQFF
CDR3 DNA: TGTGCCAGCAGTTCCAATAGCGGGAGCTACAATGAGCAGTTCTTC

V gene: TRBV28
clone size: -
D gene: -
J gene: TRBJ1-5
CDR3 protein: CASSLWGGDGQPQHF
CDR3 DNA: TGTGCCAGCAGTTTATGGGGCGGGGACGGTCAGCCCCAGCATTTT

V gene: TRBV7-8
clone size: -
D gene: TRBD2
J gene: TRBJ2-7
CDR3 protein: CASSLGTSGRAYEQYF
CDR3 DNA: TGTGCCAGCAGCTTAGGGACTAGCGGGAGGGCCTACGAGCAGTACTTC

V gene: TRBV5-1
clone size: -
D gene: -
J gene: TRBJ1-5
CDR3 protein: CASSPGGGSNQPQHF
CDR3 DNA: TGCGCCAGCAGCCCGGGAGGGGGGAGCAATCAGCCCCAGCATTTT

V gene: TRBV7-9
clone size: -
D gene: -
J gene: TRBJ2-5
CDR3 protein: CASSPRDSGETQYF
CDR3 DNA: TGTGCCAGCAGCCCGCGGGACTCAGGGGAGACCCAGTACTTC

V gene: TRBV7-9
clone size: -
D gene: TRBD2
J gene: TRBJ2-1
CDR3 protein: CASSLGGLAVYNEQFF
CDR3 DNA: TGTGCCAGCAGCTTAGGCGGACTAGCGGTCTACAATGAGCAGTTCTTC

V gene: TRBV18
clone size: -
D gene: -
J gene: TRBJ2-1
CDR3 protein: CASSPGVAGRLNEQFF
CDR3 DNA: TGTGCCAGCTCCCCAGGAGTGGCGGGACGGTTGAATGAGCAGTTCTTC

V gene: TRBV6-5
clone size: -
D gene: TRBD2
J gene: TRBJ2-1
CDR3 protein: CASRGAGAENEQFF
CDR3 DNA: TGTGCCAGCAGAGGAGCGGGAGCTGAAAATGAGCAGTTCTTC

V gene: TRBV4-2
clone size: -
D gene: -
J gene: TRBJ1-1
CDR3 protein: CASSQERGGRWTEAFF
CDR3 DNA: TGTGCCAGCAGCCAAGAAAGAGGGGGGAGGTGGACTGAAGCTTTCTTT

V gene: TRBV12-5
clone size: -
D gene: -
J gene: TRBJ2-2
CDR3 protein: CASGLSSNTGELFF
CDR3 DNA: TGTGCTAGTGGTCTAAGCAGCAACACCGGGGAGCTGTTTTTT

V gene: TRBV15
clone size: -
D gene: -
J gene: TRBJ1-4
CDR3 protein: CATSRDGGLAEKLFF
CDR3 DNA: TGTGCCACCAGCAGAGATGGGGGCCTTGCAGAAAAACTGTTTTTT

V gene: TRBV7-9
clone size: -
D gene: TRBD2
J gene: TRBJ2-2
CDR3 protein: CASSLSRRGRAGELFF
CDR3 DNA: TGTGCCAGCAGTTTATCGCGGCGCGGGAGGGCGGGGGAGCTGTTTTTT

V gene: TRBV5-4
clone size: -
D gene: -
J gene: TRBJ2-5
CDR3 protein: CASSWGDSQETQYF
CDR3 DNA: TGTGCCAGCAGCTGGGGAGACTCTCAAGAGACCCAGTACTTC

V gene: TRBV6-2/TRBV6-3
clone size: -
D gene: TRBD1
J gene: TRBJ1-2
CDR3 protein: CASSYPGGYGYTF
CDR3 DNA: TGTGCCAGCAGTTACCCAGGGGGCTATGGCTACACCTTC

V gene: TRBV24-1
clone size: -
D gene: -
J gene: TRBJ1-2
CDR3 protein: CATPKGRHDGYTF
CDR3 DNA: TGTGCCACCCCCAAGGGGAGGCACGATGGCTACACCTTC

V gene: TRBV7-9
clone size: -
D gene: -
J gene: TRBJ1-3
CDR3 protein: CASSGLASGNTIYF
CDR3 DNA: TGTGCCAGCAGTGGGCTCGCGTCGGGAAACACCATATATTTT

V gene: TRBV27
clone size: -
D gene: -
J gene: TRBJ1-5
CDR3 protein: CASSFRNQPQHF
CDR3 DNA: TGTGCCAGCAGTTTCCGTAATCAGCCCCAGCATTTT

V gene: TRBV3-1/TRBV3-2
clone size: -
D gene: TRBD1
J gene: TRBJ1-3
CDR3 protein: CASSLTGGAGNTIYF
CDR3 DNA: TGTGCCAGCAGCCTAACAGGGGGAGCTGGAAACACCATATATTTT

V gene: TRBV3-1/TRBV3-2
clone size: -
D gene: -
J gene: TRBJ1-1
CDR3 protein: CASSQEEVPNTEAFF
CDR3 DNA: TGTGCCAGCAGCCAAGAAGAGGTCCCCAACACTGAAGCTTTCTTT

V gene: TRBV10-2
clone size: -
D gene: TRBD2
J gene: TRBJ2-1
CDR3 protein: CASSESGAGVEQFF
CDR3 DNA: TGCGCCAGCAGTGAGTCCGGGGCGGGAGTTGAGCAGTTCTTC

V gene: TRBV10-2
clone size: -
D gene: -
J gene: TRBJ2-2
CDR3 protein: CASTPSSRNTGELFF
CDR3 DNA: TGCGCCAGCACCCCCTCTAGCAGAAACACCGGGGAGCTGTTTTTT

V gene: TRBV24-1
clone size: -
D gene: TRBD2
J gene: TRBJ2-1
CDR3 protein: CATSWTSGRAGEQFF
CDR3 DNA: TGTGCCACCTCCTGGACTAGCGGGAGGGCAGGGGAGCAGTTCTTC

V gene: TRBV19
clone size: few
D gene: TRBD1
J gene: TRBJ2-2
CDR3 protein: CASTKDRTDTGELFF
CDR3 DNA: TGTGCCAGTACTAAGGACAGGACGGACACCGGGGAGCTGTTTTTT

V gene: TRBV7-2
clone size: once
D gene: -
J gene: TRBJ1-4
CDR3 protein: CASSLGYRANEKLFF
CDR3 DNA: TGTGCCAGCAGCTTAGGTTATAGGGCGAATGAAAAACTGTTTTTT

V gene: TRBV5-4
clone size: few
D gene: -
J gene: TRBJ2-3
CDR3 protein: CASSVRTDTQYF
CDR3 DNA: TGTGCCAGCAGCGTAAGAACAGATACGCAGTATTTT

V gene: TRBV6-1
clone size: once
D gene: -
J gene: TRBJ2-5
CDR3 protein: CASSEKETQYF
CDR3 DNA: TGTGCCAGCAGTGAGAAGGAGACCCAGTACTTC

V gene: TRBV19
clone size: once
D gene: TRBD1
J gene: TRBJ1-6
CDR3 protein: CASNRGRNSPLHF
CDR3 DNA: TGTGCCAGTAACAGGGGAAGGAATTCACCCCTCCACTTT

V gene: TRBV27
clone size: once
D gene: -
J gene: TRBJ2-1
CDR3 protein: CASREQSYNEQFF
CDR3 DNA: TGTGCCAGCCGGGAGCAGTCCTACAATGAGCAGTTCTTC

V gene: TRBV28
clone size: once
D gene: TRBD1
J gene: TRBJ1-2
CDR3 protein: CASRAGTGLGYTF
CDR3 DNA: TGTGCCAGCAGAGCAGGGACAGGGTTGGGCTACACCTTC

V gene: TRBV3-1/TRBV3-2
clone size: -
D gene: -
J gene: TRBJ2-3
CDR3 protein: CASSNKGEDTQYF
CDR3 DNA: TGTGCCAGCAGCAACAAGGGGGAAGATACGCAGTATTTT

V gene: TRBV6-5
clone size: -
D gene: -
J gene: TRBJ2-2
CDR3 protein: CASSPRALRTGELFF
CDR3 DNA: TGTGCCAGCAGCCCCCGGGCGTTGAGGACCGGGGAGCTGTTTTTT

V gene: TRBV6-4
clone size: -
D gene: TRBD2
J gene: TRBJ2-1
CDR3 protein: CASSDEGLGNEQFF
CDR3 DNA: TGTGCCAGCAGTGACGAGGGACTAGGGAATGAGCAGTTCTTC

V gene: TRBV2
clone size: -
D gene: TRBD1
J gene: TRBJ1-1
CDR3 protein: CATTVQGPGASTEAFF
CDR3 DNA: TGTGCTACCACAGTACAGGGGCCCGGGGCGAGCACTGAAGCTTTCTTT

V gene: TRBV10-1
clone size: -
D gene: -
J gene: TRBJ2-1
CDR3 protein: CASRENDYNEQFF
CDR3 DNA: TGCGCCAGCAGAGAGAATGACTACAATGAGCAGTTCTTC

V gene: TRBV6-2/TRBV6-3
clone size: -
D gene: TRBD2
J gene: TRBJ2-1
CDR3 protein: CASSYASGIPNEQFF
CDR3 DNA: TGTGCCAGCAGTTACGCTAGCGGGATCCCTAATGAGCAGTTCTTC

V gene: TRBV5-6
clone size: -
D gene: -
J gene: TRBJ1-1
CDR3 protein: CASSLGTTSNTEAFF
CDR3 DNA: TGTGCCAGCAGCTTGGGTACCACTTCGAACACTGAAGCTTTCTTT

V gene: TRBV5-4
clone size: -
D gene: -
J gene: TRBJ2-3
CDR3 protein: CASSLGLAPDTQYF
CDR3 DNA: TGTGCCAGCAGCTTGGGATTAGCGCCAGATACGCAGTATTTT

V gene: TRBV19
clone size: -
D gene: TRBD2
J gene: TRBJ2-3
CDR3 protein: CASSTPTSLGSDTQYF
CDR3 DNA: TGTGCCAGTAGTACGCCGACTAGCTTGGGTTCAGATACGCAGTATTTT

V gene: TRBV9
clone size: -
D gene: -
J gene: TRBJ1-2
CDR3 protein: CASSVAAQGNGYTF
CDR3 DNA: TGTGCCAGCAGCGTAGCGGCACAGGGCAATGGCTACACCTTC

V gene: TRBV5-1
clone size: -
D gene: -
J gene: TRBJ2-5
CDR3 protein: CASTRGWGRETQYF
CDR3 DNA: TGCGCCAGCACACGGGGTTGGGGGAGGGAGACCCAGTACTTC

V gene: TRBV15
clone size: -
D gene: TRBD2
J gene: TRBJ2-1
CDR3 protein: CATSPPRGDEQFF
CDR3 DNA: TGTGCCACCAGCCCCCCCCGGGGGGATGAGCAGTTCTTC

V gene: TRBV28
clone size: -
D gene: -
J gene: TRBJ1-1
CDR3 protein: CASPGRGAGRWAEAFF
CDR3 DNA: TGTGCCAGCCCAGGGCGGGGGGCTGGACGTTGGGCTGAAGCTTTCTTT

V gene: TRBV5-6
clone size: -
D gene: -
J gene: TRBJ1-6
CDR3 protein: CASSLRGGNSPLHF
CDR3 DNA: TGTGCCAGCAGCTTACGAGGGGGGAATTCACCCCTCCACTTT

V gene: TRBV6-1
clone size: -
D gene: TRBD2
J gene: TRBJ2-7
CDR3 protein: CASSEFGGGSYEQYF
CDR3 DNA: TGTGCCAGCAGTGAGTTTGGCGGGGGGTCTTACGAGCAGTACTTC